These 27 T cell receptor beta chains originate from one sample sequenced in a study of blood T cell repertoires in COVID-19. Libraries were prepared by immunoSEQ multiplex PCR; TCRdb keeps only in-frame clonotypes and omits some of them. Counted here are around 300,000 clones, more than 70% occurring once; the ten biggest clones make up 5.3%. The sequencing sample was made of PBMCs or T cells enriched from blood (not recorded which). These receptors all stem from a woman aged 30 to 39 who had recovered from COVID-19.

The J gene is TRBJ2-4, the V gene TRBV4-3, with D tentatively TRBD1 (7 bases). Per germline, CDR1 LGHNA and CDR2 YSLEER. V dropped 2 bases and J dropped 3 bases, with 14 bases sitting between them. The CDR3 has 16 residues. The CDR3 DNA reads as TGCGCCAGCAGCCAATACGCGGGACAGAACAAAAACATTCAGTACTTC. Protein: CASSQYAGQNKNIQYF.

The rearrangement joins TRBV7-9 to TRBJ1-1, with 8 positions matching TRBD1. The CDR3 sequence is 16 residues long. Germline CDR1 and CDR2: SEHNR and FQNEAQ (reference sequence). The V and J ends lost 5 bases and 4 bases, in that order; junction bases with no gene match: 12. The chain's CDR3 is CASSGETGAKGTEAFF. The CDR3 DNA is TGTGCCAGCAGCGGTGAGACAGGGGCTAAGGGCACTGAAGCTTTCTTT.

V is TRBV27 and J is TRBJ1-5; D possibly corresponds to TRBD1 (5 bases). This CDR3 spans 15 amino acids. V was shortened by 7 bases and J by 1 base, with 14 bases between the two germline ends. CDR1 MNHEY and CDR2 SMNVEV come from the germline V gene (reference sequence). The CDR3 DNA sequence: TGTGCCAGCACCGGGGGGGGTTGGAGCAATCAGCCCCAGCATTTT. This translates into CASTGGGWSNQPQHF.

The V gene is TRBV5-1, the J gene TRBJ2-1; 9 nucleotides align to TRBD2. The CDR3 is 15 amino acids. Trimming cost V 4 bases and J 0 bases; bases outside gene matches: 2. In germline, CDR1 is SGHRS, CDR2 YFSETQ. The DNA for the CDR3 is TGCGCCAGCAGCCTTAGCGGGAGCTCCTACAATGAGCAGTTCTTC. Amino acids: CASSLSGSSYNEQFF.

CDR3 protein: CSAGGLVNTEAFF. The CDR3, as DNA: TGCAGCGCCGGGGGACTTGTCAACACTGAAGCTTTCTTT. The chain joins TRBV29-1 to TRBJ1-1, with D possibly being TRBD1 (5 bases). V shed 7 bases and J shed 2 bases, with 14 bases lying between them. Germline V CDR1 and CDR2: SQVTM, ANQGSEA. The CDR3 has 13 amino acids.

The gene calls are TRBV18 and TRBJ1-1, with a weak D call TRBD1 (5 bases). Trimming shortened V by 4 bases and J by 1 base, and 7 bases separated the two germline ends. The CDR3 runs to 13 residues. Germline V CDR1 and CDR2: KGHSH, LQKENI. CDR3 nucleotides: TGTGCCAGCTCACAAACAGGGAACACTGAAGCTTTCTTT. This codes for CASSQTGNTEAFF.

This chain links TRBV13 with TRBJ2-2, with D tentatively TRBD2 (6 bases). The germline V gene encodes CDR1 PRHDT and CDR2 FYEKMQ (reference sequence). This CDR3 spans 14 amino acids. Trimming pared 3 bases from V and 7 bases from J, leaving 12 bases between. The chain's CDR3 is CASSFGGQIGELFF. The CDR3 region has the DNA TGTGCCAGCAGCTTCGGGGGTCAGATCGGGGAGCTGTTTTTT.

The chain joins TRBV6-6 to TRBJ2-3, with 10 bases matching TRBD1. This CDR3 comprises 14 residues. V trimming: 9 bases; J trimming: 2 bases; junction bases outside the gene matches: 5. CDR1 is MNHNY and CDR2 is SVGAGI in the germline V gene (reference sequence). The CDR3: CASWDRGHTDTQYF. The CDR3 nucleotides read TGTGCCAGTTGGGACAGGGGACACACAGATACGCAGTATTTT.

This clone has just one count. This chain joins TRBV6-5 and TRBJ2-7, with D maybe TRBD2 (6 bases). The germline V and J ends were trimmed by 1 base and 6 bases, with 19 bases remaining between them. CDR3 length equals 16 residues. Germline lookup yields CDR1 MNHEY and CDR2 SVGAGI. Here the CDR3 DNA reads TGTGCCAGCAGTTACTTCATTGCAGGAGGAGGGGCCGAGCAGTACTTC. This codes for CASSYFIAGGGAEQYF.

The chain has TRBV5-1 and TRBJ2-5, with TRBD1 matching 8 bases. There are 15 residues in the CDR3. V lost 4 bases, J lost 5 bases, and 10 bases stayed unmatched. Germline V gives CDR1 SGHRS, CDR2 YFSETQ. The CDR3: CASSLTGEELETQYF. The CDR3 DNA reads TGCGCCAGCAGCCTGACAGGGGAGGAATTGGAGACCCAGTACTTC.

The gene calls are TRBV5-6 and TRBJ1-5; D call uncertain. Trimming shortened V by 3 bases and J by 0 bases, and 16 bases separated the two germline ends. From germline, CDR1 is SGHDT and CDR2 YYEEEE. The CDR3 extends over 17 amino acids. CDR3 sequence (DNA): TGTGCCAGCAGCTCAACCCGACAAGGTGTTAGCAATCAGCCCCAGCATTTT. Translated: CASSSTRQGVSNQPQHF.

As regards this clone: The same CDR3 is also encoded by other DNA sequences in this sample. V and J are TRBV7-9 and TRBJ1-2; D uncertain. The V gene's germline CDR1 is SEHNR and CDR2 FQNEAQ (reference sequence). The CDR3 consists of 14 residues. Trimming took off 5 bases at V and 6 bases at J, with 16 bases between the two ends. CDR3 bases: TGTGCCAGCAGCCCACGGGGAGGGCTCGATGGCTACACCTTC. Translation: CASSPRGGLDGYTF.

The chain recombines TRBV6-8 with TRBJ1-5; D remains ambiguous. This CDR3 has 18 amino acids. Germline CDR1 is MNHGY and CDR2 is SAAAGT. Trimming cost V 0 bases and J 9 bases, with 24 bases left between them. The CDR3 nucleotides are TGTGCCAGCAGTTACTCGATTTCGGGAACTTCCTTGAGGGTGCCCCAGCATTTT. Translated, it gives CASSYSISGTSLRVPQHF.

This sequence joins TRBV27 and TRBJ1-1, with 10 bases lining up with TRBD1. The CDR3 spans 13 residues. Germline assignment: CDR1 MNHEY and CDR2 SMNVEV (reference sequence). J lost 4 bases, V lost 6 bases, and 2 bases had no gene match. In DNA, the CDR3 is TGTGCCAGCAGGGGGACAGGGGTCACTGAAGCTTTCTTT. It is translated as CASRGTGVTEAFF.

This chain uses TRBV11-3 with TRBJ2-7; perhaps TRBD2 as D (6 bases). V lost 3 bases and J 6 bases, leaving 9 bases between the germline ends. CDR3 length: 12 residues. Germline CDR1 reads SGHNT; CDR2 reads YENEEA. CDR3: CASSLGGPEQYF. In nucleotides, the CDR3 is TGTGCCAGCAGCTTGGGGGGACCCGAGCAGTACTTC.

V gene TRBV6-5 combines with J gene TRBJ1-2; 7 bases map to TRBD1. The germline CDR1 and CDR2 sequences are MNHEY and SVGAGI. CDR3 size: 15 residues. Unmatched junction bases numbered 4, after V lost 2 bases and J lost 1 base. CDR3 sequence (DNA): TGTGCCAGCAGTTACACAGGGGCCGTTAACTATGGCTACACCTTC. Amino acid sequence: CASSYTGAVNYGYTF.

In DNA, the CDR3 is TGTGCCAGCAGTTTATGGGAGGACACTGAAGCTTTCTTT. Its protein product is CASSLWEDTEAFF. V and J are TRBV27 and TRBJ1-1; D unclear. V was pared by 1 base and J by 3 bases, with 6 bases between. The CDR3 covers 13 residues. Germline V gene lookup returns CDR1 MNHEY and CDR2 SMNVEV (reference sequence).

For the CDR3, the DNA is TGTGCCAGCAGCTTATCCTTGGGCGGGGTAAACTATGGCTACACCTTC. Amino acids: CASSLSLGGVNYGYTF. The V call is TRBV11-2, the J call TRBJ1-2; unclear D gene. Germline V gene sequence: CDR1 SGHAT, CDR2 FQNNGV. V lost 2 bases, J lost 2 bases, and 15 bases lay in between. The CDR3 contains 16 residues.

As DNA, the CDR3 is TGTGCCAGCAGGGCCAAAAGCTCCTACGAGCAGTACTTC. As protein: CASRAKSSYEQYF. The chain has TRBV19 and TRBJ2-7; a possible D gene is TRBD1 (5 bases). V gave up 9 bases and J gave up 0 bases, with 12 bases separating them. Germline V gives CDR1 LNHDA, CDR2 SQIVND (reference sequence). The CDR3 length is 13 residues.

DNA for the CDR3: TGCGCCAGCAGGGCCGGGGACAGCCTCTCCTACGAGCAGTACTTC. It specifies CASRAGDSLSYEQYF. The genes are TRBV5-1 and TRBJ2-7; TRBD1 agrees at 7 bases. The CDR3 is 15 residues long. The germline V gene has CDR1 SGHRS and CDR2 YFSETQ. The trim removed 5 bases at V and 0 bases at J, leaving 8 bases unmatched.

This chain joins TRBV5-1 and TRBJ1-3; D uncertain. The V gene's germline CDR1 is SGHRS and CDR2 YFSETQ. This CDR3 has 16 amino acids. V lost 2 bases and J lost 0, with 12 bases in between. This chain's CDR3 is CASSFGGQTSGNTIYF. CDR3 DNA: TGCGCCAGCAGCTTCGGAGGGCAGACCTCTGGAAACACCATATATTTT.

Concerning this clone: Mismatch with germline at one junction end may stem from a read error. The chain couples TRBV5-1 to TRBJ1-1; no clear D. The CDR3 loop spans 12 amino acids. Germline values: CDR1 SGHRS, CDR2 YFSETQ. The CDR3, as DNA: TGCGCCAGCAGATTGGACGAACTTGAAGCTTTCTTT. Translated, it gives CASRLDELEAFF.

This chain connects TRBV28 to TRBJ1-1; no definite D call. The CDR3 extends over 14 amino acids. Trimming stripped 5 bases from V and 5 bases from J, with 15 bases between. From germline, CDR1 is MDHEN and CDR2 SYDVKM. As DNA, the CDR3 is TGTGCCAGCAGTGTTGCAATACTGCGGACTGAAGCTTTCTTT. This sequence encodes CASSVAILRTEAFF.

This clone has only one observation. The chain uses TRBV5-1 and TRBJ1-2; possibly TRBD1 for D (6 bases). Germline V gene data show CDR1 as SGHRS and CDR2 as YFSETQ. This CDR3 comprises 15 residues. Trimming took off 5 bases at V and 4 bases at J, with 18 bases between the two ends. CDR3: CASRMSEGESYGYTF. The CDR3 region has the DNA TGCGCCAGCAGAATGTCCGAGGGGGAGTCCTATGGCTACACCTTC.

The chain has TRBV4-3 and TRBJ1-1; D remains ambiguous. This CDR3 contains 15 residues. V was trimmed by 4 bases and J by 0 bases, leaving 12 bases between them. CDR1 is LGHNA and CDR2 is YSLEER in the germline V gene. The CDR3 DNA follows: TGCGCCAGCAGCCCCCGCGAGACTATGAACACTGAAGCTTTCTTT. It translates to CASSPRETMNTEAFF.

In its sample, this clone was seen once. The chain couples TRBV6-1 to TRBJ1-2; 7 nucleotides align to TRBD1. V shed 2 bases, J shed 4 bases, and the junction held 1 base outside the gene matches. CDR3 length: 13 residues. Germline assignment: CDR1 MNHNS and CDR2 SASEGT. CDR3 nucleotide sequence: TGTGCCAGCAGTGAACGGGACAGCTATGGCTACACCTTC. Translating it yields CASSERDSYGYTF.

The chain has TRBV27 and TRBJ1-2; TRBD1 is a possible D gene (5 bases). The V and J ends lost 6 bases and 5 bases respectively, with 10 bases between them. CDR3 size: 12 residues. CDR1 is MNHEY and CDR2 is SMNVEV in the germline V gene (reference sequence). CDR3 DNA sequence: TGTGCCAGCAGCCCAGGGCCATATGGCTACACCTTC. It translates to CASSPGPYGYTF.